A single sample gave rise to the 3 T cell receptor beta chains below, sequenced in a study of identical twins. In TCRdb, the 5' RACE reads were re-called with MiXCR into one record per CDR3 protein. The sample carries around 490,000 distinct CDR3 sequences, 20% to 25% recorded once. These data are also associated with another study on yellow fever vaccine responses in identical twins.

The sample consisted of CD4+ T cells sorted from blood. The receptor set was obtained from a woman in her late teens or twenties in good health.

This clonotype was detected a few times. This chain joins TRBV6-6 and TRBJ2-1; D is undetermined. V was shortened by 8 bases and J by 6 bases, with 11 bases between the two germline ends. Germline values: CDR1 MNHNY, CDR2 SVGAGI (reference sequence). This CDR3 has 12 residues. The CDR3 loop reads CASGTLGNEQFF. Written as DNA, the CDR3 is TGTGCCAGCGGAACGTTAGGCAATGAGCAGTTCTTC.

Only a few counts were recorded for this clonotype. This chain uses TRBV6-1 with TRBJ2-1, with 13 bases identical to TRBD2. The CDR3 extends over 15 amino acids. Germline V CDR1 and CDR2: MNHNS, SASEGT. J was trimmed by 6 bases and V by 6 bases; bases with no gene match: 5. CDR3 DNA sequence: TGTGCCAGCAGCACCGGGACTAGCGGGACCAATGAGCAGTTCTTC. Amino acid sequence: CASSTGTSGTNEQFF.

The genes are TRBV5-1 and TRBJ2-7, with unresolved D. The CDR3 has 14 residues. Trimming stripped 1 base from V and 3 bases from J, with 11 bases between. Germline loops: CDR1 SGHRS, CDR2 YFSETQ. The CDR3 spells CASSLPQANYEQYF. The CDR3, as DNA: TGCGCCAGCAGCTTGCCCCAGGCAAACTACGAGCAGTACTTC.